A single T cell receptor beta chain is shown here with its context. Its antigen is currently not known. No much larger clonotype is one base removed from it; base qualities were not supplied. Genomic DNA was extracted from sorted cells with the QIAGEN DNeasy Blood and Tissue Kit for TCRbeta CDR3 sequencing. High-throughput TCRbeta CDR3 sequencing was carried out commercially through immunoSEQ, with PCR amplification with bias correction and internal controls included. Concerning the study's data processing: Unique productive TCRbeta sequences were defined by CDR3 nucleotide sequence when primers matched and otherwise by CDR3 amino acid sequence together with Vbeta and Jbeta genes. Sorting error was corrected by removing sequences shared between sorted populations at a frequency ratio of 2:1 or less, and the remaining shared sequences were assigned to the higher population. Sequences were defined as donor-reactive when expanded at least 5-fold in CFSE-low cells versus unstimulated cells and present at a frequency of at least 0.01% in CFSE-low cells. Repertoire divergence was quantified by Jensen-Shannon divergence using the top 100 TCRbeta sequences ranked by frequency. When a sample had multiple sequencing runs, each run was corrected for sorting error separately and the runs were then pooled. As stored in TCRdb, this immuneACCESS dataset retains in-frame rearrangements with V and J assigned. A fraction of the clones does not appear; measured against another copy, unresolved V genes explain less than half of the discrepancy, and the remainder lacks a known reason. The V and J calls and clone size are taken from that table; D and trimming were inferred from the DNA. A total of 50,000 to 85,000 clones appear in this sample, roughly 90% of them only once. The top ten clones comprise roughly 9.7% of the sample.

The sample comes from a study of Tregs in tolerant kidney transplant recipients (dated by TCRdb to about 2019). With regard to the full study: The transplants used related donors along with nonmyeloablative bone marrow transplantation, and in the human trials mixed chimerism was transient. The study applied TCRbeta sequencing to find donor-specific regulatory T cells before combined kidney and bone marrow transplantation and then followed those same cells after transplant. Summary of the overall study and its limitations: In tolerant patients, donor-specific Tregs expanded more than Tregs overall, which suggests antigen-driven rather than nonspecific expansion. For some patients the PCR primers changed over time, which made it impossible to compare the samples from those patients at the nucleotide level. Biological reproducibility was not directly assessed, although technical replication error appeared to be minimal. Because only a small number of patients were included, the study had limitations, and the results will need to be validated in larger populations as well as under other immunosuppression protocols. Expanding Tregs with activated donor B cells appeared to identify the most biologically relevant and donor-specific TCRbeta repertoire.

This specimen's time point label, per the study, means: blood sample drawn before combined kidney and bone marrow transplant. Thawed PBMCs were FACS-sorted into unstimulated Tregs (CD4+CD25+CD127-), CD4+ non-Tregs (CD4+CD25-), CD4 cells and CD8 cells. The patients were a few recipients of combined kidney and bone marrow transplants from the ITN036ST trial, and samples were available only for these trial subjects. Healthy control blood was processed to PBMCs with a Ficoll density gradient and then cryopreserved, whereas patient PBMCs were collected both before and after transplant. After removal of 0 bases from V and 3 bases from J, the junction retains 4 bases not matched to a gene. CDR1 MNHEY and CDR2 SMNVEV were looked up in the germline V gene (reference sequence). The CDR3 contains 16 residues, cysteine and phenylalanine counted. Only CDR3 DNA is held: 48 bases, read in frame from base 1.

The receptor was isolated from a human donor who received a combined kidney and bone marrow transplant. This specimen consisted of CD8+ T cells from blood, obtained before the transplant. This sequence uses TRBV27 and TRBJ2-1, with 8 central nucleotides matching TRBD2. The sequence in DNA is TGTGCCAGCAGTTTATCCCTAGCGGGTAGCTACAATGAGCAGTTCTTC. Its coded protein is CASSLSLAGSYNEQFF.